This is a list of T cell receptor beta chains from one sample in a study of T cell responses to AZD1222 COVID-19 vaccine. The protocol was immunoSEQ multiplex PCR, while the TCRdb copy is restricted to in-frame clones and leaves out a portion. This sample has approximately 67,000 clones, with around 86% found just once. The sample in question was peripheral blood, obtained on day 0 of AZD1222 vaccination. These receptor sequences come from an adult in good health. Each CDR3 is given with its conserved first and last residue. D genes are given only for firm matches. Clone size, where shown, is once, few, many, or a class for clones that have expanded.

clone_size	j_call	v_call	d_call	cdr3_nt	cdr3_aa
NA	TRBJ2-1	TRBV6-1	TRBD1	TGTGCCAGCAGTGCCACCGGGACAGGAACCCGAAGCTCCTACAATGAGCAGTTCTTC	CASSATGTGTRSSYNEQFF
NA	TRBJ2-7	TRBV6-5	NA	TGTGCCAGCAGTTACGTGGGAGGCGAGCAGTACTTC	CASSYVGGEQYF
NA	TRBJ2-7	TRBV29-1	TRBD1	TGCAGCGTTGTAAGCGGGACAGGGGTCTACGAGCAGTACTTC	CSVVSGTGVYEQYF
NA	TRBJ2-5	TRBV7-2	TRBD2	TGTGCCAGCAGCTGGCCGGTAGGCGGGGGAAACCAAGAGACCCAGTACTTC	CASSWPVGGGNQETQYF
NA	TRBJ1-1	TRBV29-1	NA	TGCAGCGTTTTGGCAGGGGACACTGAAGCTTTCTTT	CSVLAGDTEAFF
once	TRBJ1-1	TRBV6-5	NA	TGTGCCAGCCAGCGGGGTCGGACTGAAGCTTTCTTT	CASQRGRTEAFF
NA	TRBJ1-5	TRBV7-3	NA	TGTGCCAGCAGCTTAGGGGTCCCAGGGACAAGCAATCAGCCCCAGCATTTT	CASSLGVPGTSNQPQHF
NA	TRBJ2-3	TRBV28	TRBD2	TGTGCCAGCAGCCGAGCGGGCGGGGGAAGCACAGATACGCAGTATTTT	CASSRAGGGSTDTQYF
NA	TRBJ2-3	TRBV6-1	TRBD2	TGTGCCAGCGAGACTAGCGGGGGGGCAAGGGATACGCAGTATTTT	CASETSGGARDTQYF
NA	TRBJ1-1	TRBV20-1	NA	TGCAGTGCTAGTCCCCGGGCCCTCACTGAAGCTTTCTTT	CSASPRALTEAFF
NA	TRBJ1-4	TRBV3-1/TRBV3-2	TRBD1	TGTGCCAGCAGCCAAGGGGGGACAGGGCGGTTTTTT	CASSQGGTGRFF
NA	TRBJ2-2	TRBV9	TRBD2	TGTGCCAGCAGCGTAGTAGCGGGGAACACCGGGGAGCTGTTTTTT	CASSVVAGNTGELFF
NA	TRBJ2-2	TRBV9	NA	TGTGCCAGCAGCGCCCCGGGAGCCGAAATCGGGGAGCTGTTTTTT	CASSAPGAEIGELFF
NA	TRBJ1-5	TRBV5-1	NA	TGCGCCAGCAGCTTAGACAGTAATCAGCCCCAGCATTTT	CASSLDSNQPQHF
NA	TRBJ1-2	TRBV6-5	NA	TGTGCCAGCAGTCATCGACAGGTGCGCGGCTATGGCTACACCTTC	CASSHRQVRGYGYTF
NA	TRBJ2-5	TRBV7-2	NA	TGTGCCAGCAGCTTGTCAGAGACCCAGTACTTC	CASSLSETQYF
NA	TRBJ2-1	TRBV6-4	TRBD2	TGTGCCAGCAGTGAAACTAGCGGGAGAGGTTACAATGAGCAGTTCTTC	CASSETSGRGYNEQFF
NA	TRBJ2-7	TRBV4-1	TRBD1	TGCGCCAGCAGCCTAGAGACAGGGAGCTCCTACGAGCAGTACTTC	CASSLETGSSYEQYF
NA	TRBJ1-2	TRBV28	TRBD1	TGTGCCAGCTCACAGGGGACCTATGGCTACACCTTC	CASSQGTYGYTF
few	TRBJ1-5	TRBV19	TRBD1	TGTGCCAGTAGTCCAAGGACAGGGGACTCCCCCTATAGCAATCAGCCCCAGCATTTT	CASSPRTGDSPYSNQPQHF
NA	TRBJ2-7	TRBV4-3	TRBD1	TGCGCCAGCAGCCAAGAGACCAGGACAGGGGGGGCCTACGAGCAGTACTTC	CASSQETRTGGAYEQYF
NA	TRBJ1-3	TRBV18	NA	TGTGCCAGCTCACCAAGAGGGGATGGATCTGGAAACACCATATATTTT	CASSPRGDGSGNTIYF
NA	TRBJ1-2	TRBV28	TRBD1	TGTGCCAGCAGTTCTCATACAGGGGGCTATGGCTACACCTTC	CASSSHTGGYGYTF
NA	TRBJ1-1	TRBV7-8	NA	TGTGCCAGCAGCTTAGAAGGGGGAGACACTGAAGCTTTCTTT	CASSLEGGDTEAFF
NA	TRBJ1-5	TRBV6-5	TRBD1	TGTGCCAGCAGCCGGGACAGAAGCAATCAGCCCCAGCATTTT	CASSRDRSNQPQHF
NA	TRBJ2-1	TRBV12-3/TRBV12-4	NA	TGTGCCAGCAGTTTTGAAAAGCAGTTCTTC	CASSFEKQFF
NA	TRBJ1-1	TRBV19	TRBD1	TGTGCCAGCAAGGGACAGAATGAAGCTTTCTTT	CASKGQNEAFF
NA	TRBJ1-4	TRBV4-1	NA	TGCGCCAGCAGCCAACAACTCCGGGCTGAAAAACTGTTTTTT	CASSQQLRAEKLFF
few	TRBJ1-1	TRBV28	NA	TGTGCCAGCAGTCCTTGGACCAACTTGAACACTGAAGCTTTCTTT	CASSPWTNLNTEAFF
NA	TRBJ1-5	TRBV19	TRBD1	TGTGCCAGTAGTACTAGCCCCTTCGACAGGGGGCCTCAGCCCCAGCATTTT	CASSTSPFDRGPQPQHF
NA	TRBJ1-1	TRBV5-4	TRBD1	TGTGCCAGCAGCTCTGGGACAGGGGCCATGAACACTGAAGCTTTCTTT	CASSSGTGAMNTEAFF
NA	TRBJ1-3	TRBV6-5	TRBD1	TGTGCCAGCAGTCGCACAGGGGGCGGAAACACCATATATTTT	CASSRTGGGNTIYF
NA	TRBJ2-2	TRBV5-4	TRBD1	TGTGCCAGCAGCCCCGCGAGACAGGGATTGACCGGGGAGCTGTTTTTT	CASSPARQGLTGELFF
NA	TRBJ2-1	TRBV3-1/TRBV3-2	TRBD2	TGTGCCAGCAGCCAAGATGGGACTACGATCAATGAGCAGTTCTTC	CASSQDGTTINEQFF
once	TRBJ1-2	TRBV3-1/TRBV3-2	NA	TGTGCCAGCAGCCAAGGGGGAGCTAACTATGGCTACACCTTC	CASSQGGANYGYTF
NA	TRBJ2-2	TRBV28	NA	TGTGCCAGCAGTCTCCGTGCAACTCAGGGGGAGCTGTTTTTT	CASSLRATQGELFF
NA	TRBJ1-2	TRBV5-1	NA	TGCGCCAGCAGCCTCTTAGGCCCTTTGCAGGTTCCTAACTATGGCTACACCTTC	CASSLLGPLQVPNYGYTF
once	TRBJ2-2	TRBV19	TRBD1	TGTGCCAGTAGTATCGGGACAGGAGCTCCCGGGGAGCTGTTTTTT	CASSIGTGAPGELFF
NA	TRBJ2-3	TRBV5-1	NA	TGCGCCAGCAGCTGGGGGACCGCTCCAGATACGCAGTATTTT	CASSWGTAPDTQYF
NA	TRBJ2-1	TRBV9	NA	TGTGCCAGCAGCGTAGTGGGGAGCTCCTACAATGAGCAGTTCTTC	CASSVVGSSYNEQFF
NA	TRBJ1-2	TRBV24-1	TRBD1	TGTGCCACCAGTGATCCTGGACAGGGTATCGATGGCTACACCTTC	CATSDPGQGIDGYTF
NA	TRBJ1-1	TRBV7-9	NA	TGTGCCAGCAGCTTAAAGGATGGTGGGTGGGCTTTCTTT	CASSLKDGGWAFF
NA	TRBJ1-1	TRBV4-3	NA	TGCGCCAGCAGCCAAGGGAGACATTGGAACACTGAAGCTTTCTTT	CASSQGRHWNTEAFF
NA	TRBJ2-4	TRBV28	NA	TGTGCCAGCGGGGCTCCCAGCATAGCCAAAAACATTCAGTACTTC	CASGAPSIAKNIQYF
NA	TRBJ1-3	TRBV4-2	TRBD1	TGTGCCAGCAGCTCGCTCAGGGGGCCTGGAAACACCATATATTTT	CASSSLRGPGNTIYF
NA	TRBJ1-2	TRBV6-4	NA	TGTGCCAGCAGTGACGAAGGGACTCTGGAGTTTTTCTTTGGCTACACCTTC	CASSDEGTLEFFFGYTF
NA	TRBJ1-2	TRBV4-1	TRBD1	TGCGCCAGCAGCCAAGTCGGACAGGGGGCGGGTGGCTACACCTTC	CASSQVGQGAGGYTF
NA	TRBJ1-5	TRBV7-8	NA	TGTGCCAGCAGCTTAGGACGCGCACGCAATCAGCCCCAGCATTTT	CASSLGRARNQPQHF
NA	TRBJ1-3	TRBV9	TRBD1	TGTGCCAGCAGCATGGGACAGGGGGCCTCTGGAAACACCATATATTTT	CASSMGQGASGNTIYF
NA	TRBJ1-2	TRBV12-3/TRBV12-4	TRBD1	TGTGCCAGCAGTCCGGGACAGGTCGGCGGCTACACCTTC	CASSPGQVGGYTF
NA	TRBJ2-1	TRBV5-5	NA	TGTGCCAGCAGCTTGGTCCAGGCCGATGAGCAGTTCTTC	CASSLVQADEQFF